This passage covers 8 T cell receptor beta chains from one sample sequenced in a study of OX40 agonist ivuxolimab in advanced cancers. The method was immunoSEQ multiplex PCR; TCRdb's version includes in-frame clones alone and lacks a portion of them. In the table there are about 36,000 clones, roughly 81% of which are singletons. Sample: CD4+ or CD8+ T cells sorted from blood, taken in a trial of the OX40 agonist ivuxolimab. Receptors were obtained from an adult with an advanced solid tumor such as melanoma, head and neck, liver or kidney cancer.

The V gene is TRBV6-1, the J gene TRBJ2-1, with unresolved D. The germline CDR1 and CDR2 sequences are MNHNS and SASEGT. Trimming took off 7 bases at V and 0 bases at J, with 7 bases between the two ends. This CDR3 has 13 amino acids. In DNA, the CDR3 is TGTGCCAGCATGGGCAGCTCCTACAATGAGCAGTTCTTC. This sequence encodes CASMGSSYNEQFF.

V gene TRBV28 combines with J gene TRBJ2-1; 11 nucleotides align to TRBD2. The CDR3 contains 15 residues. Trimming removed 9 bases from V and 1 base from J; junction bases left unmatched: 5. Looked up from germline, CDR1 is MDHEN and CDR2 is SYDVKM. DNA of the CDR3: TGTGCCAGTAGCGGGAGGGCCGGGTCCTACAATGAGCAGTTCTTC. Protein sequence: CASSGRAGSYNEQFF.

This chain connects TRBV6-6 to TRBJ2-7, with TRBD1 as a possible D gene (6 bases). The V gene's germline CDR1 is MNHNY and CDR2 SVGAGI (reference sequence). This CDR3 comprises 13 residues. With 6 bases removed from V and 0 bases from J, the gap between germline ends came to 9 bases. The CDR3 DNA follows: TGTGCCAGCAGGAGGGGGATCTCCTACGAGCAGTACTTC. It specifies CASRRGISYEQYF.

This clone was picked up a small number of times. CDR3 sequence: CASSKTSGGDTDTQYF. The CDR3 DNA is TGTGCCAGCAGCAAAACTAGCGGGGGAGACACAGATACGCAGTATTTT. J is TRBJ2-3 and V is TRBV9; 11 nucleotides align to TRBD2. V dropped 4 bases and J dropped 2; count of bases not matched to a gene: 6. In germline, CDR1 is SGDLS, CDR2 YYNGEE. The CDR3 length is 16 residues.

The chain has TRBV27 and TRBJ1-4; 7 bases map to TRBD1. The CDR3 has 17 amino acids. Germline V gene lookup returns CDR1 MNHEY and CDR2 SMNVEV (reference sequence). V lost 2 bases to trimming and J lost 0 bases; unmatched junction nucleotides: 6. The CDR3: CASSLLGTAATNEKLFF. The CDR3 nucleotides read TGTGCCAGCAGTTTACTGGGGACAGCCGCAACTAATGAAAAACTGTTTTTT.

This clone was detected once. Here the CDR3 DNA reads TGTGCCAGCAGCGTAGGATGGAGCGGGAGCACCACCTACGAGCAGTACTTC. It codes for CASSVGWSGSTTYEQYF. The chain is built from TRBV9 and TRBJ2-7, with 8 nucleotides matching TRBD2. V shed 0 bases and J 2 bases; nucleotides not matched to a gene: 10. Per the germline V gene, CDR1 is SGDLS and CDR2 is YYNGEE. The CDR3 runs to 17 residues.

The chain has TRBV19 and TRBJ2-6; unclear D gene. The germline V gene has CDR1 LNHDA and CDR2 SQIVND (reference sequence). Trimming removed 7 bases from V and 0 bases from J, with 10 bases in between. The CDR3 loop spans 15 amino acids. CDR3 nucleotides: TGTGCCAGTACCCTAGGATCCTCTGGGGCCAACGTCCTGACTTTC. Translation gives CASTLGSSGANVLTF. Filled out from reference TRBV19 and TRBJ2-6, the complete variable domain reads DGGITQSPKYLFRKEGQNVTLSCEQNLNHDAMYWYRQDPGQGLRLIYYSQIVNDFQKGDIAEGYSVSREKKESFPLTVTSAQKNPTAFYLCASTLGSSGANVLTFGAGSRLTVL.

The CDR3 sequence is CAIKRTGGSNEQFF. The CDR3 bases are TGTGCCATCAAACGGACAGGGGGCTCAAATGAGCAGTTCTTC. The chain recombines TRBV6-5 with TRBJ2-1, with 11 bases fitting TRBD1. The CDR3 has 14 amino acids. Germline V gene lookup returns CDR1 MNHEY and CDR2 SVGAGI. With V trimmed by 10 bases and J by 7 bases, 9 bases remained unmatched.